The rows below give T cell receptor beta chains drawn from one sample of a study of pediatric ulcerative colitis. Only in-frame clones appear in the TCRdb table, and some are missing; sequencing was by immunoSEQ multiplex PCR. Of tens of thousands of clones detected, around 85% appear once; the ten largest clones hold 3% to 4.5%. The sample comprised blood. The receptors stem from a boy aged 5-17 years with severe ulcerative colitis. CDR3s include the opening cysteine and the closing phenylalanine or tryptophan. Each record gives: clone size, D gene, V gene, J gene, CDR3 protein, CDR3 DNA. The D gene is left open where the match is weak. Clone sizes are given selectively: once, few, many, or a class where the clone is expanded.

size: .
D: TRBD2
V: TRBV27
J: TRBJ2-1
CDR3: CASRGSGRVYSYNEQFF
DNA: TGTGCCAGCAGGGGTAGCGGGAGAGTGTACTCCTACAATGAGCAGTTCTTC

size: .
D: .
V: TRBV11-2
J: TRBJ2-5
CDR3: CASSLSRIGETQYF
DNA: TGTGCCAGCAGCTTAAGTAGGATTGGAGAGACCCAGTACTTC

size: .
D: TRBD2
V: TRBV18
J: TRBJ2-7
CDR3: CASSRLAGGYEQYF
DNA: TGTGCCAGCTCACGACTAGCGGGAGGCTACGAGCAGTACTTC

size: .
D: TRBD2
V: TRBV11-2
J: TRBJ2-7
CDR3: CASSLERMDSGRGYEQYF
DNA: TGTGCCAGCAGCTTAGAAAGAATGGATAGCGGGAGAGGGTACGAGCAGTACTTC

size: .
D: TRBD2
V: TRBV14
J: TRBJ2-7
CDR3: CASSLRTSPYEQYF
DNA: TGTGCCAGCAGCCTAAGGACTAGCCCTTACGAGCAGTACTTC

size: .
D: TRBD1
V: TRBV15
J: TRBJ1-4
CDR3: CATSSQGGGRLFF
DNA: TGTGCCACCAGCTCTCAGGGGGGTGGAAGACTGTTTTTT

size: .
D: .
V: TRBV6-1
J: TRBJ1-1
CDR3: CASSEATGNTEAFF
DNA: TGTGCCAGCAGTGAAGCGACAGGGAACACTGAAGCTTTCTTT

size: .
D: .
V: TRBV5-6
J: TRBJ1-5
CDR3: CASSLGQLSNQPQHF
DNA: TGTGCCAGCAGCTTGGGGCAGCTTAGCAATCAGCCCCAGCATTTT

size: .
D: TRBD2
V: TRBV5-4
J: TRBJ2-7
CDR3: CASRLAGPLDYEQYF
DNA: TGTGCCAGCAGACTAGCGGGACCTTTAGACTACGAGCAGTACTTC

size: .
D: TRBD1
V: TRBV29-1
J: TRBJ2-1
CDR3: CSARGGRGYNEQFF
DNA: TGCAGCGCTCGGGGTGGCAGGGGGTACAATGAGCAGTTCTTC

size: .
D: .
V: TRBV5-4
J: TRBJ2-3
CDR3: CASSFRVLDSTDTQYF
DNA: TGTGCCAGCAGCTTCCGGGTCCTTGATAGCACAGATACGCAGTATTTT

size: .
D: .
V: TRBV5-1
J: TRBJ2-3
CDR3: CASSLDRSDTQYF
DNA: TGCGCCAGCAGCCTGGACAGATCAGATACGCAGTATTTT

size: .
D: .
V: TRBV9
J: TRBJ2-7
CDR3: CASSPSGYEQYF
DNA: TGTGCCAGCAGCCCGAGCGGCTACGAGCAGTACTTC

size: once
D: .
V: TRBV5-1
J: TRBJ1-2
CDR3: CASSGNVANYGYTF
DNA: TGCGCCAGCAGCGGGAACGTAGCTAACTATGGCTACACCTTC

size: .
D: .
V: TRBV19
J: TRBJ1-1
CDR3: CASKTPGLNTEAFF
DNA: TGTGCCAGTAAAACGCCGGGGCTGAACACTGAAGCTTTCTTT

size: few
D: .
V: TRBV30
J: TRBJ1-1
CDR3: CAWSRQGYGYTEAFF
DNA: TGTGCCTGGAGTAGGCAGGGTTATGGGTACACTGAAGCTTTCTTT

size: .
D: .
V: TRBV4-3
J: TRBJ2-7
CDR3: CASSHSWPADEQYF
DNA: TGCGCCAGCAGCCACTCATGGCCGGCGGACGAGCAGTACTTC

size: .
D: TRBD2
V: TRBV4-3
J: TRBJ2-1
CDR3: CASSQVLAGHAVF
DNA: TGCGCCAGCAGCCAAGTCCTAGCGGGCCATGCGGTCTTC

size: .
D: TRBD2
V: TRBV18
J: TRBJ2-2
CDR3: CASSPKLGLAGAGELFF
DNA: TGTGCCAGCTCACCAAAGCTGGGACTAGCGGGAGCCGGGGAGCTGTTTTTT

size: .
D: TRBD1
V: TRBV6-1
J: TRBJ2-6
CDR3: CASSAQGAGANVLTF
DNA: TGTGCCAGCAGTGCCCAGGGGGCTGGGGCCAACGTCCTGACTTTC

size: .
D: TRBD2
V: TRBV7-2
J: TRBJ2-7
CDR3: CASSLDGAGGPSYEQYF
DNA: TGTGCCAGCAGCCTGGATGGAGCGGGGGGACCTTCCTACGAGCAGTACTTC

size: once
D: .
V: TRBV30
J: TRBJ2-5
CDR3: CAWSVSSGRTQYF
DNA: TGTGCCTGGAGTGTCTCCAGCGGGCGGACCCAGTACTTC

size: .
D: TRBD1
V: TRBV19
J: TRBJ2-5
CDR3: CASSPGQGSQETQYF
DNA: TGTGCCAGTAGCCCGGGACAGGGAAGCCAAGAGACCCAGTACTTC

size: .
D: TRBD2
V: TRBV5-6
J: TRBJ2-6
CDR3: CASTRGVSGANVLTF
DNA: TGTGCCAGCACCCGGGGGGTCTCTGGGGCCAACGTCCTGACTTTC